Listed below are T cell receptor beta chains from one sample, sequenced in a study of T-cell memory formation after mild COVID-19. TCRdb fed the 5' RACE reads into MiXCR, producing one record per CDR3 protein. Altogether hundreds of thousands of distinct CDR3 sequences are present, 18% being singletons, with the ten largest covering about 12%. The sample comprised PBMCs or a T cell subset sorted from them (not recorded which). The source of these receptors is an adult woman who had mild COVID-19 (a few samples of this study predate the infection). Cell type and time point are not known. Each CDR3 is given with its conserved first and last residue. The D gene is left open where the match is weak. A clone size is listed for some rows: how often the clone was seen (once, few, many), or a class if it is expanded.

abundance: -
j_gene: TRBJ1-3
v_gene: TRBV7-2
d_gene: -
CDR3nt: TGTGCCAGCAGTCTTACACGGACGGCTGGAAACACCATATATTTT
CDR3aa: CASSLTRTAGNTIYF

abundance: -
j_gene: TRBJ1-1
v_gene: TRBV29-1
d_gene: TRBD1
CDR3nt: TGCAGCGTTGAACTTTGGGTCGGGGGACAGAAAAACACTGAAGCTTTCTTT
CDR3aa: CSVELWVGGQKNTEAFF

abundance: many
j_gene: TRBJ1-2
v_gene: TRBV4-1
d_gene: TRBD1
CDR3nt: TGCGCCAGCAGTTACAGGGGAGACTATGGCTACACCTTC
CDR3aa: CASSYRGDYGYTF

abundance: -
j_gene: TRBJ2-1
v_gene: TRBV11-1
d_gene: -
CDR3nt: TGTGCCAGCAGCTTGATAGGGGGGGCATATGAGCAGTTCTTC
CDR3aa: CASSLIGGAYEQFF

abundance: few
j_gene: TRBJ2-3
v_gene: TRBV5-1
d_gene: TRBD2
CDR3nt: TGCGCCAGCAGCCTAGGGACTAGCGGTCACACAGATACGCAGTATTTT
CDR3aa: CASSLGTSGHTDTQYF

abundance: few
j_gene: TRBJ2-7
v_gene: TRBV20-1
d_gene: -
CDR3nt: TGCAGTGCTAGTCCTCCCGACCGGACTAAGTACGAGCAGTACTTC
CDR3aa: CSASPPDRTKYEQYF

abundance: -
j_gene: TRBJ1-2
v_gene: TRBV4-1
d_gene: -
CDR3nt: TGCGCCAGCAGCCAAGACAGAGGTGCCTATGGCTACACCTTC
CDR3aa: CASSQDRGAYGYTF

abundance: few
j_gene: TRBJ1-1
v_gene: TRBV12-3/TRBV12-4
d_gene: -
CDR3nt: TGTGCCAGCAGTTTAGAGGGTGGGTATGGTATGAACACTGAAGCTTTCTTT
CDR3aa: CASSLEGGYGMNTEAFF

abundance: once
j_gene: TRBJ2-2
v_gene: TRBV6-6
d_gene: TRBD2
CDR3nt: TGTGCCAGCAGTTACGGTGCGGGAGTGGGCACCGGGGAGCTGTTTTTT
CDR3aa: CASSYGAGVGTGELFF

abundance: -
j_gene: TRBJ2-7
v_gene: TRBV4-1
d_gene: -
CDR3nt: TGCGCCAGCAGCTATCTCCAGGGGTCCTACGAGCAGTACTTC
CDR3aa: CASSYLQGSYEQYF

abundance: -
j_gene: TRBJ2-3
v_gene: TRBV25-1
d_gene: -
CDR3nt: TGTGCCAGCAGTAAGGGGACTGCGCTTGATACGCAGTATTTT
CDR3aa: CASSKGTALDTQYF

abundance: many
j_gene: TRBJ2-7
v_gene: TRBV7-9
d_gene: -
CDR3nt: TGTGCCAGCAGCCCGGGGGTGCAGGGTTATGAGGAGCAGTACTTC
CDR3aa: CASSPGVQGYEEQYF

abundance: -
j_gene: TRBJ1-1
v_gene: TRBV12-3/TRBV12-4
d_gene: TRBD1
CDR3nt: TGTGCCAGCAGAGAGGGACAGGGTGGCACTGAAGCTTTCTTT
CDR3aa: CASREGQGGTEAFF

abundance: -
j_gene: TRBJ2-1
v_gene: TRBV19
d_gene: TRBD1
CDR3nt: TGTGCCAGTAGTATCCTGGGACAGGGGGCTCTAAGGAGGTACAATGAGCAGTTCTTC
CDR3aa: CASSILGQGALRRYNEQFF

abundance: -
j_gene: TRBJ2-2
v_gene: TRBV7-2
d_gene: -
CDR3nt: TGTGCCAGCAGCTTTCAGTGGAGCACCGGGGAGCTGTTTTTT
CDR3aa: CASSFQWSTGELFF

abundance: -
j_gene: TRBJ2-1
v_gene: TRBV29-1
d_gene: -
CDR3nt: TGCAGCGTTGAGCGGGGCACAAACAATGAGCAGTTCTTC
CDR3aa: CSVERGTNNEQFF

abundance: -
j_gene: TRBJ1-1
v_gene: TRBV30
d_gene: -
CDR3nt: TGTGCCTGGAGTGTTGGATTGGACACTGAAGCTTTCTTT
CDR3aa: CAWSVGLDTEAFF

abundance: -
j_gene: TRBJ2-1
v_gene: TRBV20-1
d_gene: TRBD2
CDR3nt: TGCAGTGCTAGAGGCCGCCTAGCGGGATATCTCAATGAGCAGTTCTTC
CDR3aa: CSARGRLAGYLNEQFF

abundance: -
j_gene: TRBJ2-1
v_gene: TRBV6-2/TRBV6-3
d_gene: -
CDR3nt: TGTGCCAGCAGTTACTCTATAGCGGAGAGCTCCTACAATGAGCAGTTCTTC
CDR3aa: CASSYSIAESSYNEQFF

abundance: few
j_gene: TRBJ2-2
v_gene: TRBV13
d_gene: TRBD2
CDR3nt: TGTGCCAGCAGCTCGGGACTAGCGGGGATCGGGGAGCTGTTTTTT
CDR3aa: CASSSGLAGIGELFF

abundance: few
j_gene: TRBJ2-1
v_gene: TRBV30
d_gene: -
CDR3nt: TGTGCCTGGAGTGACGGGGCTAGGAATGAGCAGTTCTTC
CDR3aa: CAWSDGARNEQFF

abundance: -
j_gene: TRBJ1-6
v_gene: TRBV27
d_gene: -
CDR3nt: TGTGCCAGCAGTGGGGTCGTGAGAAATTCACCCCTCCACTTT
CDR3aa: CASSGVVRNSPLHF

abundance: few
j_gene: TRBJ2-1
v_gene: TRBV5-1
d_gene: TRBD2
CDR3nt: TGCGCCAGCCGTAGCGGGAAGACAAATGAGCAGTTCTTC
CDR3aa: CASRSGKTNEQFF

abundance: -
j_gene: TRBJ1-2
v_gene: TRBV4-1
d_gene: TRBD1
CDR3nt: TGCGCCAGCAGCCAAATACTCAACAGGGGAGATGGCTACACCTTC
CDR3aa: CASSQILNRGDGYTF

abundance: -
j_gene: TRBJ1-5
v_gene: TRBV20-1
d_gene: -
CDR3nt: TGCAGCGCTAGAGACAGGACTTATCAGCCCCAGCATTTT
CDR3aa: CSARDRTYQPQHF

abundance: -
j_gene: TRBJ1-1
v_gene: TRBV12-3/TRBV12-4
d_gene: -
CDR3nt: TGTGCCAGCAATTCCCGGGACGGTATGAACACTGAAGCTTTCTTT
CDR3aa: CASNSRDGMNTEAFF

abundance: few
j_gene: TRBJ1-2
v_gene: TRBV3-1
d_gene: -
CDR3nt: TGTGCCAGCAGCCGTCCAGGGCAGAACTATGGCTACACCTTC
CDR3aa: CASSRPGQNYGYTF

abundance: few
j_gene: TRBJ2-3
v_gene: TRBV24-1
d_gene: TRBD2
CDR3nt: TGTGCCACCAGTACTAGCGGGAGCGGGAGACGAGATACGCAGTATTTT
CDR3aa: CATSTSGSGRRDTQYF

abundance: -
j_gene: TRBJ2-1
v_gene: TRBV29-1
d_gene: -
CDR3nt: TGCAGCGTTCTCCCGGTCTATGGGGGTGGCGATGAGCAGTTCTTC
CDR3aa: CSVLPVYGGGDEQFF

abundance: -
j_gene: TRBJ2-1
v_gene: TRBV7-9
d_gene: -
CDR3nt: TGTGCCAGCAGCTCCTCTCGTGGGCTAGTCAATGAGCAGTTCTTC
CDR3aa: CASSSSRGLVNEQFF

abundance: few
j_gene: TRBJ2-3
v_gene: TRBV7-3
d_gene: -
CDR3nt: TGTGCCAGCAGCTTAGCGGGACAACTAGGAGATACGCAGTATTTT
CDR3aa: CASSLAGQLGDTQYF

abundance: once
j_gene: TRBJ2-7
v_gene: TRBV6-4
d_gene: TRBD2
CDR3nt: TGTGCCAGCAGTGACTCGAAGCGGGGGACCTACGAGCAGTACTTC
CDR3aa: CASSDSKRGTYEQYF